This TCR beta chain was obtained from a study of blood T cells in healthy people across ages. Germline values: CDR1 KGHDR, CDR2 SFDVKD. Trimming removed 4 bases at V and 0 bases at J, with 6 bases between. The CDR3 is made up of 14 amino acids. A second PCR of 7 to 11 cycles used a sample-barcoded 5' primer and a J-beta primer mix. One entry per CDR3 protein results from TCRdb running MiXCR on the 5' RACE reads. The sample lists hundreds of thousands of distinct CDR3 sequences, under 45% occurring once. Researchers report isolating at least 6 million PBMCs per sample. Specimen: blood. The source of this sequence is a man between 60 and 75 years old in good health. V is TRBV24-1 and J is TRBJ1-5; TRBD1 is a possible D gene (6 bases). The CDR3 DNA is TGTGCCACCAGTGAGGACAGTAGCAATCAGCCCCAGCATTTT. Amino acids: CATSEDSSNQPQHF.